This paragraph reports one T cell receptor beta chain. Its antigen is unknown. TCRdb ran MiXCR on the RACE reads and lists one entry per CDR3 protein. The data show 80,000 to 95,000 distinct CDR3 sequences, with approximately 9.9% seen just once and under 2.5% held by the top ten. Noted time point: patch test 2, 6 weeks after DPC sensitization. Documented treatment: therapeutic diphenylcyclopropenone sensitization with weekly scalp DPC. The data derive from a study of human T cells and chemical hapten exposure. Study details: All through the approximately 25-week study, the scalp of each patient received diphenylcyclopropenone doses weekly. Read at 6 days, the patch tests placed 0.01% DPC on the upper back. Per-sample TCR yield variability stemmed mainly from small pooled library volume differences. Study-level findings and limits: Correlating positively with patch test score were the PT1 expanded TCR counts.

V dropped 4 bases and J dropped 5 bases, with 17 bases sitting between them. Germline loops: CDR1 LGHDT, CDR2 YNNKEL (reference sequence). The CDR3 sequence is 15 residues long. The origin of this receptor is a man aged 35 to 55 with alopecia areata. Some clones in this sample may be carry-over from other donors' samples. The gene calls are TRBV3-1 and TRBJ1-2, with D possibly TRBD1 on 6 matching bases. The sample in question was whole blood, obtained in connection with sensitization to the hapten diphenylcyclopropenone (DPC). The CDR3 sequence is CASSPLPGTPYGYTF. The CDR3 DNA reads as TGTGCCAGCAGCCCCTTGCCAGGGACACCGTATGGCTACACCTTC.